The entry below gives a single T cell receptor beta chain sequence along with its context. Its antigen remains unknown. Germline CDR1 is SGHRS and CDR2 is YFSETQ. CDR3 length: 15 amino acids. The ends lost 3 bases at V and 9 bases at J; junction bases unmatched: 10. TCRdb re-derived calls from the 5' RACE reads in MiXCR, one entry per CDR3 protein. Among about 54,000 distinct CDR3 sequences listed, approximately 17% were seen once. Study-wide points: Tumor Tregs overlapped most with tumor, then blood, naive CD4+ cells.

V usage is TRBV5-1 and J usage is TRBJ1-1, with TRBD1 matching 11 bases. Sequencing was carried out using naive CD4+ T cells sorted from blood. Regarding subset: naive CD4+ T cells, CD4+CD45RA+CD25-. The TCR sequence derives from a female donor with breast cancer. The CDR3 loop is CASSSSGQGVAKAFF. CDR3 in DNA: TGCGCCAGCAGCTCCTCGGGACAGGGGGTCGCTAAAGCTTTCTTT. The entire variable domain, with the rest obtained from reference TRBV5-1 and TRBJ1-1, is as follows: KAGVTQTPRYLIKTRGQQVTLSCSPISGHRSVSWYQQTPGQGLQFLFEYFSETQRNKGNFPGRFSGRQFSNSRSEMNVSTLELGDSALYLCASSSSGQGVAKAFFGQGTRLTVV.